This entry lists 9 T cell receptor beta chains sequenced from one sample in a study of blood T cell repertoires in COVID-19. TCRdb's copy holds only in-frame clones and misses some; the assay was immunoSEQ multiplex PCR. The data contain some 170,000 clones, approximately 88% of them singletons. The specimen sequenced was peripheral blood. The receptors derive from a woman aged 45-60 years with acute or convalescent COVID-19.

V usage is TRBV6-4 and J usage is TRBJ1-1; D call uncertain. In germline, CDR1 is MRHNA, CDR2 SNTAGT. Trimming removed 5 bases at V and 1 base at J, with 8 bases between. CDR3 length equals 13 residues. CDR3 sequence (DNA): TGTGCCAGCAGTACAGAGTCGAACACTGAAGCTTTCTTT. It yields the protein CASSTESNTEAFF.

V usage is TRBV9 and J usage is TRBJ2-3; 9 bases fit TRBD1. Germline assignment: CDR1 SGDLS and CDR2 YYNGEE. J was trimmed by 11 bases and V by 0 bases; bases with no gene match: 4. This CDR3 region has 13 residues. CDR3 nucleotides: TGTGCCAGCAGCGTAGATGGACAGGGGAAGCAGTATTTT. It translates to CASSVDGQGKQYF.

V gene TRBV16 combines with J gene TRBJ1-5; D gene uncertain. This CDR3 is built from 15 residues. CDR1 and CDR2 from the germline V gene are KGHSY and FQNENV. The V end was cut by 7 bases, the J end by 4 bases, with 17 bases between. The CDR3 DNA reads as TGTGCCAGCACCCACTCGGGGTTAGGGAATCAGCCCCAGCATTTT. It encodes CASTHSGLGNQPQHF.

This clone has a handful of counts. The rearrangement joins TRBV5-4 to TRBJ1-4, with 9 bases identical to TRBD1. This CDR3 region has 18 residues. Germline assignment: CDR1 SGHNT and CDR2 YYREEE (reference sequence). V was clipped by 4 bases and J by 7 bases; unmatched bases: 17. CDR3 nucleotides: TGTGCCAGCAGCGCATCCGGGACAGGGCATGGGATAGGTGAAAAACTGTTTTTT. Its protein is CASSASGTGHGIGEKLFF.

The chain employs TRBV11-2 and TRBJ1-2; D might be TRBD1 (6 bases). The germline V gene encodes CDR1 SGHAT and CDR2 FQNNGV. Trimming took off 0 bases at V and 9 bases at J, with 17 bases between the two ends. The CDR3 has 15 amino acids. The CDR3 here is CASSLDSSQGFRYTF. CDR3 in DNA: TGTGCCAGCAGCTTAGATAGTAGCCAGGGGTTCCGCTACACCTTC. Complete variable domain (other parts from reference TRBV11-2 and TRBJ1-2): EAGVAQSPRYKIIEKRQSVAFWCNPISGHATLYWYQQILGQGPKLLIQFQNNGVVDDSQLPKDRFSAERLKGVDSTLKIQPAKLEDSAVYLCASSLDSSQGFRYTFGSGTRLTVV.

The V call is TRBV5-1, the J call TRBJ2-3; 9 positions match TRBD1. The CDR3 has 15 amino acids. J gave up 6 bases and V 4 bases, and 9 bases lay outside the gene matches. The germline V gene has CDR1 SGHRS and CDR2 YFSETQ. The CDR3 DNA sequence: TGCGCCAGCAGCCTCGCCGGGACAGGGATGGATACGCAGTATTTT. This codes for CASSLAGTGMDTQYF.

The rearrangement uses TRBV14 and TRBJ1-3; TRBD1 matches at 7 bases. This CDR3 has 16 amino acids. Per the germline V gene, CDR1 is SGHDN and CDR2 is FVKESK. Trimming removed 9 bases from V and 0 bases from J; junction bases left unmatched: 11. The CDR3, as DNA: TGTGCCAGAAGGCTAGGGGGCTACTACTCTGGAAACACCATATATTTT. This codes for CARRLGGYYSGNTIYF.

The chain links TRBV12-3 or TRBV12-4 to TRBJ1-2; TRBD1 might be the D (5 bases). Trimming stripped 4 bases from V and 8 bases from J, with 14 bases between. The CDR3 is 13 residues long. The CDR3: CASSSPGGHGYTF. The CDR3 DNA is TGTGCCAGCAGTTCCCCCGGCGGACACGGCTACACCTTC.

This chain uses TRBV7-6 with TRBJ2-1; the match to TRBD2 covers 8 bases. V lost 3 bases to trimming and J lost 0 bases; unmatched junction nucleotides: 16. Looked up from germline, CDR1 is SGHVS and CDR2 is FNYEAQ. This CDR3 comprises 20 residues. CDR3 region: CASSFPKVRGAQSSYNEQFF. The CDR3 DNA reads TGTGCCAGCAGCTTCCCTAAGGTGCGGGGGGCCCAGAGCTCCTACAATGAGCAGTTCTTC. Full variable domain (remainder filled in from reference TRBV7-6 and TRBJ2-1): GAGVSQSPRYKVTKRGQDVALRCDPISGHVSLYWYRQALGQGPEFLTYFNYEAQQDKSGLPNDRFSAERPEGSISTLTIQRTEQRDSAMYRCASSFPKVRGAQSSYNEQFFGPGTRLTVL.